One sample yielded the 26 T cell receptor beta chains listed below, sequenced in a study of cytomegalovirus exposure and HLA in healthy donors. The PCR used 60 Vbeta and 13 Jbeta primers. This table comes from immunoSEQ multiplex PCR, and its TCRdb copy is limited to in-frame clones, with some not included. The table lists some 200,000 clones, 84% of them singletons. The sequenced sample was PBMCs. These receptors came from a woman aged 50 to 60 in good health and CMV-seropositive.

The V gene is TRBV5-6, the J gene TRBJ1-5; a possible D gene is TRBD1 (5 bases). The germline V gene encodes CDR1 SGHDT and CDR2 YYEEEE. The CDR3 contains 18 residues. V was clipped by 6 bases and J by 0 bases, with 22 bases between them. The CDR3 loop is CASTSAGGEESSNQPQHF. The DNA for the CDR3 is TGTGCCAGCACGTCCGCGGGGGGGGAAGAAAGTAGCAATCAGCCCCAGCATTTT.

This rearrangement joins TRBV7-3 to TRBJ1-6; 7 bases are shared with TRBD1. CDR3 length: 13 residues. With V trimmed by 5 bases and J by 9 bases, 4 bases remained unmatched. Germline loops: CDR1 SGHTA, CDR2 FQGTGA. In DNA, the CDR3 is TGTGCCAGCAGCCGGACAGGTGGTTCACCCCTCCACTTT. Encoded protein: CASSRTGGSPLHF.

The rearrangement links TRBV28 to TRBJ2-7; 7 bases align to TRBD1. The trim removed 6 bases at V and 2 bases at J, leaving 4 bases unmatched. This CDR3 region has 13 residues. The germline V gene encodes CDR1 MDHEN and CDR2 SYDVKM. DNA of the CDR3: TGTGCCAGCAGGGTTGGGACAGCCTACGAGCAGTACTTC. Translation gives CASRVGTAYEQYF. Full variable domain (outside the CDR3, taken from reference TRBV28 and TRBJ2-7): DVKVTQSSRYLVKRTGEKVFLECVQDMDHENMFWYRQDPGLGLRLIYFSYDVKMKEKGDIPEGYSVSREKKERFSLILESASTNQTSMYLCASRVGTAYEQYFGPGTRLTVT.

The chain recombines TRBV10-3 with TRBJ2-7; a weak D match, TRBD1 (5 bases). This CDR3 region has 15 residues. Germline-derived CDR1 and CDR2 are ENHRY and SYGVKD. Trimming stripped 2 bases from V and 3 bases from J, with 14 bases between. The CDR3 loop reads CAISEAQGFLYEQYF. The DNA for the CDR3 is TGTGCCATCAGTGAGGCTCAGGGTTTTCTCTACGAGCAGTACTTC.

This clone came up once. J is TRBJ2-7 and V is TRBV10-3, with TRBD1 matching 8 bases. This CDR3 is built from 13 residues. V shed 6 bases, J shed 5 bases, and the junction held 6 bases outside the gene matches. Germline CDR1 reads ENHRY; CDR2 reads SYGVKD. CDR3 coding DNA: TGTGCCATCAGCTTAGGGACAGGCCACGAGCAGTACTTC. Translated: CAISLGTGHEQYF.

The rearrangement joins TRBV18 to TRBJ2-1; no clear D. The CDR3 is 13 amino acids. Germline V gives CDR1 KGHSH, CDR2 LQKENI. Trimming cost V 4 bases and J 6 bases, with 10 bases left between them. The CDR3 DNA reads TGTGCCAGCTCACGCGCCGATCGCAATGAGCAGTTCTTC. Translation: CASSRADRNEQFF. Combining the CDR3 with reference TRBV18 and TRBJ2-1 gives the whole variable domain NAGVMQNPRHLVRRRGQEARLRCSPMKGHSHVYWYRQLPEEGLKFMVYLQKENIIDESGMPKERFSAEFPKEGPSILRIQQVVRGDSAAYFCASSRADRNEQFFGPGTRLTVL.

The rearrangement links TRBV11-2 to TRBJ1-1; D remains ambiguous. Deletions cut 5 bases from V and 7 bases from J, with 8 bases between. From germline, CDR1 is SGHAT and CDR2 FQNNGV. The CDR3 length is 11 residues. The CDR3: CASSQSGEAFF. The DNA of the CDR3 is TGTGCCAGCAGCCAGTCGGGTGAAGCTTTCTTT.

The rearrangement uses TRBV9 and TRBJ1-2; D is possibly TRBD1 (6 bases). CDR3 length: 15 residues. CDR1 is SGDLS, CDR2 YYNGEE, per germline. The V end lost 0 bases, the J end lost 7 bases, and 16 bases lay between the germline ends. This chain's CDR3 is CASSVASQGAGGYTF. Written as DNA, the CDR3 is TGTGCCAGCAGCGTAGCTTCACAGGGCGCGGGTGGCTACACCTTC.

This chain connects TRBV10-3 to TRBJ2-7; 16 bases align to TRBD2. CDR1 and CDR2 (germline): ENHRY, SYGVKD. The CDR3 sequence is 18 residues long. After removal of 6 bases from V and 6 bases from J, the junction contained 14 bases not matched to a gene. CDR3 DNA: TGTGCCATCAGCCCCGTCCCGGGACTAGCGGGGGGGCCGGGCGAGCAGTACTTC. This codes for CAISPVPGLAGGPGEQYF.

J is TRBJ2-5 and V is TRBV18; 7 bases are a match to TRBD1. The CDR3 covers 14 residues. V gave up 3 bases and J gave up 5 bases; unmatched junction bases: 6. The V gene's germline CDR1 is KGHSH and CDR2 LQKENI. The CDR3 reads CASSPGTGAETQYF. The CDR3 DNA sequence: TGTGCCAGCTCACCGGGAACAGGGGCGGAGACCCAGTACTTC.

The rearrangement uses TRBV2 and TRBJ1-1; D remains unclear. Between the trimmed V and J ends, which lost 3 bases and 8 bases, there was a span of 7 bases. The germline CDR1 and CDR2 sequences are SNHLY and FYNNEI. There are 11 residues in the CDR3. CDR3 bases: TGTGCCAGCAGTGACCCCGGGGAAGCTTTCTTT. Residues: CASSDPGEAFF.

For this clone: Different DNA sequences within this sample yield the same CDR3. This chain connects TRBV5-4 to TRBJ2-5; 8 bases align to TRBD2. Germline V gene lookup returns CDR1 SGHNT and CDR2 YYREEE (reference sequence). The CDR3 consists of 14 residues. V lost 3 bases to trimming and J lost 2 bases; unmatched junction nucleotides: 3. The CDR3 loop is CASSSGGTQETQYF. The CDR3 DNA follows: TGTGCCAGCAGCTCGGGGGGGACTCAAGAGACCCAGTACTTC. The full variable domain, completed using reference TRBV5-4 and TRBJ2-5, is ETGVTQSPTHLIKTRGQQVTLRCSSQSGHNTVSWYQQALGQGPQFIFQYYREEENGRGNFPPRFSGLQFPNYSSELNVNALELDDSALYLCASSSGGTQETQYFGPGTRLLVL.

V and J are TRBV4-2 and TRBJ2-5; 10 nucleotides line up with TRBD2. Germline-derived CDR1 and CDR2 are LGHNA and YNFKEQ. V was pared by 4 bases and J by 3 bases, with 2 bases of the junction left unmatched. The CDR3 is 14 amino acids. The CDR3 nucleotides read TGTGCCAGCAGCCCCGGACTAGCGGAAGAGACCCAGTACTTC. Its translation is CASSPGLAEETQYF.

This clone was detected only once. V usage is TRBV7-2 and J usage is TRBJ2-7, with D perhaps TRBD2 (5 bases). This CDR3 has 12 residues. V was shortened by 5 bases and J by 3 bases, with 8 bases between the two germline ends. From germline, CDR1 is SGHTA and CDR2 FQGNSA. The CDR3 region has the DNA TGTGCCAGCAGCCCAGACTACTACGAGCAGTACTTC. Residues: CASSPDYYEQYF. Drawing the rest from reference TRBV7-2 and TRBJ2-7, the complete variable domain is GAGVSQSPSNKVTEKGKDVELRCDPISGHTALYWYRQSLGQGLEFLIYFQGNSAPDKSGLPSDRFSAERTGGSVSTLTIQRTQQEDSAVYLCASSPDYYEQYFGPGTRLTVT.

This rearrangement joins TRBV7-6 to TRBJ2-3, with D tentatively TRBD2 (5 bases). In germline, CDR1 is SGHVS, CDR2 FNYEAQ. The CDR3 is 15 residues long. V lost 0 bases and J lost 1, with 8 bases in between. The chain's CDR3 is CASSLAEAGTDTQYF. CDR3 DNA sequence: TGTGCCAGCAGCTTAGCGGAGGCTGGCACAGATACGCAGTATTTT.

The rearrangement links TRBV21-1 to TRBJ1-4; the listed D gene, TRBD1, was not tested against the DNA. TRBV21-1 is termed a pseudogene. The CDR3 is 18 residues long. The CDR3 nucleotides read TGTGCCAGCCCTAAGGGGGGGACAGGGGGCCATCGTCATGAAAAACTGTTTTTT. It translates to CASPKGGTGGHRHEKLFF.

V is TRBV6-1 and J is TRBJ2-7; D remains ambiguous. The CDR3 is 14 amino acids. Germline lookup yields CDR1 MNHNS and CDR2 SASEGT. Trimming shortened V by 6 bases and J by 0 bases, and 12 bases separated the two germline ends. Here the CDR3 reads CASSIQKISYEQYF. The CDR3 DNA is TGTGCCAGCAGCATACAGAAAATCTCCTACGAGCAGTACTTC.

This clone occurred once. V gene TRBV5-1 combines with J gene TRBJ1-5; 7 bases are shared with TRBD1. Germline V gene sequence: CDR1 SGHRS, CDR2 YFSETQ. J gave up 6 bases and V 4 bases, and 7 bases lay outside the gene matches. This CDR3 has 14 amino acids. The CDR3 protein is CASSPTTGTQPQHF. The CDR3 DNA reads TGCGCCAGCAGCCCAACGACAGGGACTCAGCCCCAGCATTTT.

This chain joins TRBV27 and TRBJ1-4; D remains ambiguous. This CDR3 comprises 15 residues. The V and J ends lost 2 bases and 1 base respectively, with 8 bases between them. Germline loops: CDR1 MNHEY, CDR2 SMNVEV (reference sequence). The CDR3 loop reads CASSLEGRTNEKLFF. The CDR3 DNA sequence: TGTGCCAGCAGTTTAGAGGGCCGAACTAATGAAAAACTGTTTTTT.

The chain joins TRBV10-2 to TRBJ1-1; TRBD1 is a possible D gene (6 bases). The ends were cut back, 5 bases at V and 5 bases at J, with 15 bases in the middle. CDR3 length: 14 residues. Germline assignment: CDR1 WSHSY and CDR2 SAAADI. The CDR3 loop reads CASSPNRVLTEAFF. The CDR3 nucleotides are TGCGCCAGCAGTCCGAACAGGGTTTTGACTGAAGCTTTCTTT.

The J gene is TRBJ2-3, the V gene TRBV2, with TRBD2 matching over 11 bases. V lost 6 bases to trimming and J lost 8 bases; unmatched junction nucleotides: 16. The CDR3 is made up of 17 amino acids. Germline CDR1 and CDR2: SNHLY and FYNNEI. CDR3 nucleotides: TGTGCCAGCAGCGCCACTTTCAATAGCGGGGGGGCGGTTACGCAGTATTTT. Translating it yields CASSATFNSGGAVTQYF.

V usage is TRBV4-3 and J usage is TRBJ1-1; the D gene is possibly TRBD1 (6 bases). This CDR3 contains 15 residues. Trimming left V 1 base short and J 7 bases short, with 16 bases between. Looked up from germline, CDR1 is LGHNA and CDR2 is YSLEER. CDR3 bases: TGCGCCAGCAGCCAAGCACTTCCGGGGGGCCATGAAGCTTTCTTT. Translating it yields CASSQALPGGHEAFF.

The rearrangement links TRBV7-9 to TRBJ2-5; 9 nucleotides agree with TRBD2. CDR3 length: 17 amino acids. The trim removed 1 base at V and 2 bases at J, leaving 8 bases unmatched. CDR1 is SEHNR and CDR2 is FQNEAQ in the germline V gene (reference sequence). CDR3 nucleotide sequence: TGTGCCAGCAGCTTAGGGGGGCTAGCGGGGAGTCAAGAGACCCAGTACTTC. Its translation is CASSLGGLAGSQETQYF. Full variable domain (outside the CDR3, taken from reference TRBV7-9 and TRBJ2-5): DTGVSQNPRHKITKRGQNVTFRCDPISEHNRLYWYRQTLGQGPEFLTYFQNEAQLEKSRLLSDRFSAERPKGSFSTLEIQRTEQGDSAMYLCASSLGGLAGSQETQYFGPGTRLLVL.

This rearrangement joins TRBV6-5 to TRBJ1-6; 7 bases map to TRBD1. The CDR3 runs 14 residues. V gave up 4 bases and J gave up 8 bases; unmatched junction bases: 5. Germline CDR1 and CDR2: MNHEY and SVGAGI. The CDR3 spells CASSLTGRDSPLHF. Written as DNA, the CDR3 is TGTGCCAGCAGTTTGACAGGGCGGGATTCACCCCTCCACTTT.

This sequence joins TRBV27 and TRBJ2-3, with 10 positions matching TRBD2. Germline lookup yields CDR1 MNHEY and CDR2 SMNVEV (reference sequence). The CDR3 is made up of 16 amino acids. Unmatched junction bases numbered 17, after V lost 5 bases and J lost 12 bases. CDR3 in amino acids: CASSLSVLAGANIQYF. CDR3 DNA sequence: TGTGCCAGCAGTCTCTCCGTCCTAGCGGGGGCCAACATCCAGTATTTT.

This clone is a singleton in its sample. The chain couples TRBV4-2 to TRBJ2-1; 11 bases map to TRBD2. Trimming at V came to 6 bases and at J to 2 bases, leaving 6 bases not matched to a gene. CDR1 and CDR2 (germline): LGHNA, YNFKEQ. The CDR3 totals 16 residues. This CDR3 is CASSSSGGNPYNEQFF. For the CDR3, the DNA is TGTGCCAGCAGTTCTAGCGGGGGGAACCCCTACAATGAGCAGTTCTTC.